The 13 T cell receptor beta chains given below trace back to one sample, sequenced in a study of T cell changes during pregnancy in multiple sclerosis. Some clones are missing from TCRdb's copy, which holds only in-frame ones; the method was immunoSEQ multiplex PCR. The table has almost 35,000 clones, 90% seen once. Material: CD8+ T cells from peripheral blood mononuclear cells, obtained before pregnancy. These receptors originate from a female donor with multiple sclerosis, enrolled in a pregnancy study.

The chain is built from TRBV5-4 and TRBJ1-1, with 8 bases that match TRBD1. Germline V gives CDR1 SGHNT, CDR2 YYREEE (reference sequence). V was clipped by 8 bases and J by 0 bases; unmatched bases: 6. This CDR3 contains 14 residues. Here the CDR3 DNA reads TGTGCCAGTGAACCGGGACAGGTGAACACTGAAGCTTTCTTT. Its translation is CASEPGQVNTEAFF.

V is TRBV5-1 and J is TRBJ2-3, with 9 positions matching TRBD2. Germline-derived CDR1 and CDR2 are SGHRS and YFSETQ. This CDR3 comprises 18 residues. V lost 2 bases to trimming and J lost 5 bases; unmatched junction nucleotides: 15. The CDR3 protein is CASSFWGGSGSAGDTQYF. CDR3 in DNA: TGCGCCAGCAGCTTTTGGGGGGGTAGCGGGAGCGCTGGAGATACGCAGTATTTT.

DNA for the CDR3: TGTGCCAGCAGATCTCCAACTCCATACCGGGACTCCATCACAGATACGCAGTATTTT. This gives the protein CASRSPTPYRDSITDTQYF. The chain recombines TRBV7-3 with TRBJ2-3; possible D gene TRBD2, 6 bases. The V gene's germline CDR1 is SGHTA and CDR2 FQGTGA. Trimming removed 6 bases from V and 2 bases from J, with 27 bases in between. This CDR3 comprises 19 residues.

V is TRBV4-3 and J is TRBJ2-7; TRBD1 is a possible D gene (6 bases). V lost 3 bases, J lost 0 bases, and 12 bases lay in between. Germline V gene data show CDR1 as LGHNA and CDR2 as YSLEER. This CDR3 comprises 15 residues. DNA of the CDR3: TGCGCCAGCAGCCAGTTCCGGGACATCTCCTACGAGCAGTACTTC. This sequence encodes CASSQFRDISYEQYF.

The chain has TRBV19 and TRBJ2-7; perhaps TRBD1 as D (6 bases). CDR3 length: 17 amino acids. CDR1 is LNHDA, CDR2 SQIVND, per germline (reference sequence). Trimming took off 0 bases at V and 0 bases at J, with 15 bases between the two ends. The CDR3 spells CASSIDLAGASSYEQYF. The DNA for the CDR3 is TGTGCCAGTAGTATAGATCTAGCAGGGGCCAGCTCCTACGAGCAGTACTTC.

The chain uses TRBV27 and TRBJ1-1, with a tentative D call TRBD1 (6 bases). In germline, CDR1 is MNHEY, CDR2 SMNVEV (reference sequence). V was shortened by 3 bases and J by 1 base, with 12 bases between the two germline ends. The CDR3 runs to 15 residues. DNA of the CDR3: TGTGCCAGCAGTTTCGGGGAGACAGGGAACACTGAAGCTTTCTTT. Translation: CASSFGETGNTEAFF.

The chain recombines TRBV5-4 with TRBJ2-7; TRBD2 aligns across 12 bases. From germline, CDR1 is SGHNT and CDR2 YYREEE (reference sequence). The CDR3 covers 15 residues. V lost 4 bases and J lost 5; bases outside the gene matches: 7. Here the CDR3 DNA reads TGTGCCAGCAGCCACCTAGCGGGAGGGTCGGACGAGCAGTACTTC. Translated: CASSHLAGGSDEQYF.

V is TRBV11-2 and J is TRBJ2-5; 8 bases fit TRBD1. This CDR3 is 15 amino acids long. CDR1 SGHAT and CDR2 FQNNGV come from the germline V gene. The V and J ends lost 0 bases and 5 bases, in that order; junction bases with no gene match: 5. The CDR3 nucleotides read TGTGCCAGCAGCTTAGAGGACAGGGAGTCGGAGACCCAGTACTTC. Translating gives CASSLEDRESETQYF.

This clone is a singleton in its sample. The chain couples TRBV27 to TRBJ1-6, with D hard to call. The germline V gene encodes CDR1 MNHEY and CDR2 SMNVEV (reference sequence). The germline V and J ends were trimmed by 1 base and 10 bases, with 11 bases remaining between them. This CDR3 has 14 residues. The CDR3 DNA reads as TGTGCCAGCAGTTTATGGTGGCCTCCCTCACCCCTCCACTTT. This translates into CASSLWWPPSPLHF.

CDR3 bases: TGTGCCAGCAGCGTAGGAACAGGCCGCTATGGCTACACCTTC. Amino acids: CASSVGTGRYGYTF. The chain uses TRBV9 and TRBJ1-2, with a tentative D call TRBD1 (5 bases). This CDR3 is built from 14 residues. The germline V and J ends were trimmed by 0 bases and 4 bases, with 10 bases remaining between them. In germline, CDR1 is SGDLS, CDR2 YYNGEE.

V and J are TRBV6-5 and TRBJ2-7; 9 bases line up with TRBD1. V dropped 9 bases and J dropped 1; count of bases not matched to a gene: 7. The CDR3 runs to 14 residues. CDR1 is MNHEY, CDR2 SVGAGI, per germline. The CDR3 protein is CASQWGQGSYEQYF. The CDR3 DNA follows: TGTGCCAGTCAATGGGGACAGGGATCCTACGAGCAGTACTTC.

The chain combines TRBV9 with TRBJ1-1, with 11 bases lining up with TRBD1. The junction had 23 bases not matched to a gene; V was cut back by 2 bases and J by 8 bases. The CDR3 has 20 amino acids. Germline CDR1 and CDR2: SGDLS and YYNGEE. The CDR3 here is CASSVGPGQGDSSGLGEAFF. In nucleotides, the CDR3 is TGTGCCAGCAGCGTTGGACCGGGACAGGGGGATAGCTCGGGCCTTGGGGAAGCTTTCTTT.

The chain joins TRBV2 to TRBJ1-5; the match to TRBD1 covers 7 bases. This CDR3 region has 12 residues. CDR1 and CDR2 from the germline V gene are SNHLY and FYNNEI. The trim removed 7 bases at V and 7 bases at J, leaving 4 bases unmatched. CDR3 in amino acids: CASKTGNQPQHF. The CDR3 DNA sequence: TGTGCCAGCAAGACAGGGAACCAGCCCCAGCATTTT.